This TCR beta chain was obtained from a study of T cells in Graves' hyperthyroidism and ophthalmopathy. Findings of the study overall: Among clonotypes expanded in thyroid above 0.001, most were also found in blood. The model foresaw ophthalmopathy a median roughly 6.6 months prior to onset.

Germline lookup yields CDR1 SGHTA and CDR2 FQGTGA. The V end lost 1 base, the J end lost 5 bases, and 15 bases lay between the germline ends. There are 15 residues in the CDR3. The CDR3 regions of TCR beta were amplified from RNA transcripts. Primed by the HTBI set, a first-round RT-PCR was run on the TCR CDR3. MiXCR was run by TCRdb on the multiplex PCR reads, yielding one entry per CDR3 protein. The sample contains under 350,000 distinct CDR3 sequences, roughly 18% of which appear only once. Regarding this clonotype: Its antigen remains unidentified.

The chain has TRBV7-3 and TRBJ2-7; D is perhaps TRBD1 (6 bases). The clonotype originates from a woman aged 45-65 years with Graves' hyperthyroidism. What was sequenced was blood. The CDR3 sequence: CASSLNLQGNNEQYF. The CDR3 nucleotides are TGTGCCAGCAGCTTAAATCTTCAGGGGAACAACGAGCAGTACTTC.